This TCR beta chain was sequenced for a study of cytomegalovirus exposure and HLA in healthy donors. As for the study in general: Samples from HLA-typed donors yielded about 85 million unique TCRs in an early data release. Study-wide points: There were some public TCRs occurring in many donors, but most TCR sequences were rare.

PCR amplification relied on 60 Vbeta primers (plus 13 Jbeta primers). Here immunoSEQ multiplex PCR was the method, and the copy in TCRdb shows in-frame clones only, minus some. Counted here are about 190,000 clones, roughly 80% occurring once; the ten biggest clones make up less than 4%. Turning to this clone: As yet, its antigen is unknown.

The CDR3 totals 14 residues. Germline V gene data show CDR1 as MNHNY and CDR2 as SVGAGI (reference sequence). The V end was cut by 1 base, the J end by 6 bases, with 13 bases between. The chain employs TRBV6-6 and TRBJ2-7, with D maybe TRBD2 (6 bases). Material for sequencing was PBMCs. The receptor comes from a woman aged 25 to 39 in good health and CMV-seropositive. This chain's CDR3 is CASSYFGGSAEQYF. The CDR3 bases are TGTGCCAGCAGTTACTTTGGGGGGTCCGCCGAGCAGTACTTC.